This T cell receptor (beta chain) originates from a study of T cell repertoires in cytomegalovirus infection. Broader study findings: The response measured ex vivo was dominated by TCR beta clonotypes (HLA-C-restricted and CMV-specific).

The V end was cut by 4 bases, the J end by 3 bases, with 15 bases between. This CDR3 comprises 16 residues. Germline CDR1 MGHRA, CDR2 YSYEKL. TCRdb re-derived calls from the reads in MiXCR, one entry per CDR3 protein. The repertoire includes tens of thousands of distinct CDR3 sequences, under 4.5% of them detected once, and 22% sits in the top ten. This clonotype was found many times. The antigen is unknown. This receptor was identified in a human donor in good health (CMV status not recorded). Some clones in this sample may be carry-over from other donors' samples. The source material was PBMCs. The chain links TRBV4-1 to TRBJ1-4; D gene unclear. CDR3 in amino acids: CASSPLFGSANEKLFF. CDR3 sequence (DNA): TGCGCCAGCAGCCCCCTGTTTGGGTCAGCTAATGAAAAACTGTTTTTT.